This entry is about one T cell receptor beta chain. Its target is not known. The sample belongs to a study of blood T cells in healthy people across ages. Next came a second PCR, run for roughly 6 to 11 cycles, which used a sample-barcoded 5' primer along with a J-beta primer mix. TCRdb re-analysed the 5' RACE reads in MiXCR, keeping a single row per CDR3 protein. Found here are more than 450,000 distinct CDR3 sequences, 25% to 35% of them singletons; the top ten hold 3% to 4.5%. The CDR3 contains 14 residues. Trimming shortened V by 0 bases and J by 2 bases, and 7 bases separated the two germline ends. The germline V gene encodes CDR1 DFQATT and CDR2 SNEGSKA (reference sequence). Every sample had a minimum of 6.5 million PBMCs isolated. Study-level points and caveats: As naive T cell percentage varied, TCR beta diversity correlated strongly with it.

These records were also assigned to another study, of T cells of mothers and their children.

The sequence was obtained from a boy aged 2-15 years in good health. The chain joins TRBV20-1 to TRBJ2-2; no reliable D call. The specimen sequenced was blood. Here the CDR3 DNA reads TGCAGTGCTAGAGATCAGAAAAACACCGGGGAGCTGTTTTTT. The encoded protein is CSARDQKNTGELFF.